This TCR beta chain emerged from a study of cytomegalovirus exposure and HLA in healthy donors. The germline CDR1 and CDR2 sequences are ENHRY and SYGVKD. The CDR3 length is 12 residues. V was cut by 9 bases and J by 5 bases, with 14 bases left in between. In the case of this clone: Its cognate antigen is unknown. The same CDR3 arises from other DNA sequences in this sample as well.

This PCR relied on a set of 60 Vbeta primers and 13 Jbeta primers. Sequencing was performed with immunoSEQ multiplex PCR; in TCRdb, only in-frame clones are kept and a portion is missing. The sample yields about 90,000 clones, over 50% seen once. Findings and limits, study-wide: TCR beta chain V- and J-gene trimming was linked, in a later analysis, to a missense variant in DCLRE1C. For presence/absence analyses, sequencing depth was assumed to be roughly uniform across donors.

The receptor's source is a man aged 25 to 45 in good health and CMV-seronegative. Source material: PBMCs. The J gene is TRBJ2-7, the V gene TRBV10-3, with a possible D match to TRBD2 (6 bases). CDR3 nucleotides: TGTGCCATTACGCGGGGAGTGGACGAGCAGTACTTC. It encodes CAITRGVDEQYF.